Shown below are 2 T cell receptor beta chains from a single sample sequenced in a study of blood T cells in healthy people across ages. Primed by a sample-barcoded 5' primer and a J-beta primer mix, a second PCR proceeded for 7 to 11 cycles. TCRdb fed the 5' RACE reads into MiXCR, producing one record per CDR3 protein. Among about 970,000 distinct CDR3 sequences, roughly 51% were seen once, and the ten largest hold roughly a fifth. The sequenced sample was blood. All receptors derive from a woman aged 55-69 years in good health.

This clonotype occurred a few times. CDR3 amino acids: CSVMTGMNTEAFF. The CDR3 coding sequence is TGCAGCGTAATGACAGGCATGAACACTGAAGCTTTCTTT. V is TRBV29-1 and J is TRBJ1-1, with D possibly TRBD1 on 6 matching bases. Trimming cost V 6 bases and J 0 bases, with 11 bases left between them. CDR1 is SQVTM, CDR2 ANQGSEA, per germline. CDR3 size: 13 residues.

This clonotype was observed a handful of times. The chain employs TRBV18 and TRBJ2-7, with 11 bases identical to TRBD2. This CDR3 contains 18 residues. The germline CDR1 and CDR2 sequences are KGHSH and LQKENI. The trim removed 0 bases at V and 2 bases at J, leaving 9 bases unmatched. As DNA, the CDR3 is TGTGCCAGCTCACCACCCGAACTAGCGGGAGAGGGGGCCTACGAGCAGTACTTC. Residues: CASSPPELAGEGAYEQYF.